This is a list of T cell receptor beta chains from one sample in a study of T cell responses to AZD1222 COVID-19 vaccine. Libraries were prepared by immunoSEQ multiplex PCR; TCRdb keeps only in-frame clonotypes and omits some of them. Here the sample spans about 110,000 clones, around 93% being singletons. This material consisted of peripheral blood, taken on day 0 of AZD1222 vaccination. Receptor source: an adult in good health. Both conserved end residues are part of each CDR3. D genes are given only for firm matches. Only part of the rows carry a size: once, few, many, or a class if the clone is expanded.

d_call,clone_size,j_call,v_call,cdr3_aa,cdr3_nt
NA,once,TRBJ2-5,TRBV11-2,CASSLGSAQETQYF,TGTGCCAGCAGCTTAGGTTCAGCCCAAGAGACCCAGTACTTC
NA,NA,TRBJ2-5,TRBV5-4,CASSPGRLKETQYF,TGTGCCAGCAGCCCCGGACGACTCAAAGAGACCCAGTACTTC
NA,NA,TRBJ1-3,TRBV11-3,CASAIRVGTPGNTIYF,TGTGCCAGCGCAATCAGGGTCGGGACTCCTGGAAACACCATATATTTT
TRBD1,NA,TRBJ1-5,TRBV6-1,CASSAAPGTVSNQPQHF,TGTGCCAGCAGTGCAGCTCCCGGGACAGTTAGCAATCAGCCCCAGCATTTT
NA,NA,TRBJ1-1,TRBV5-1,CASSLDGQNTEAFF,TGCGCCAGCAGCTTGGATGGACAGAACACTGAAGCTTTCTTT
TRBD1,NA,TRBJ1-2,TRBV28,CASSFRDRASSGF,TGTGCCAGCAGTTTCCGGGACAGGGCCTCTTCAGGCTTC
TRBD1,NA,TRBJ1-5,TRBV18,CASSGRTGGNQPQHF,TGTGCCAGCTCAGGACGAACAGGGGGTAATCAGCCCCAGCATTTT
NA,NA,TRBJ1-5,TRBV18,CASSPDRPGYSNQPQHF,TGTGCCAGCTCACCAGACAGGCCGGGATATAGCAATCAGCCCCAGCATTTT
NA,NA,TRBJ1-3,TRBV6-5,CASSYRGLAGNTIYF,TGTGCCAGCAGTTACCGGGGTCTGGCTGGAAACACCATATATTTT
TRBD1,NA,TRBJ2-3,TRBV10-1,CASSAQGVPTDTQYF,TGCGCCAGCAGTGCTCAGGGGGTACCCACAGATACGCAGTATTTT
NA,NA,TRBJ1-6,TRBV28,CASSLLDRDNSPLHF,TGTGCCAGCAGTTTATTGGACAGAGATAATTCACCCCTCCACTTT
TRBD2,once,TRBJ2-5,TRBV28,CASSSTSGGKETQYF,TGTGCCAGCAGTTCGACTAGCGGGGGGAAAGAGACCCAGTACTTC
NA,NA,TRBJ1-5,TRBV19,CASSIGSREWPQHF,TGTGCCAGTAGTATTGGCTCACGCGAGTGGCCCCAGCATTTT
NA,NA,TRBJ1-2,TRBV28,CASSVGGYDSYGYTF,TGTGCCAGCAGCGTAGGAGGGTATGATAGCTATGGCTACACCTTC
TRBD1,NA,TRBJ1-2,TRBV3-1/TRBV3-2,CASSRGDRGHGYTF,TGTGCCAGCAGCCGTGGGGACAGGGGCCATGGCTACACCTTC
NA,NA,TRBJ2-1,TRBV7-2,CAKVPSWDEQFF,TGTGCCAAAGTCCCTAGCTGGGATGAGCAGTTCTTC
TRBD1,once,TRBJ2-7,TRBV19,CASSIRDRGHEQYF,TGTGCCAGTAGTATCCGGGACAGGGGGCACGAGCAGTACTTC
TRBD1,few,TRBJ2-2,TRBV7-9,CASSGQGATGELFF,TGTGCCAGCAGCGGACAGGGGGCAACCGGGGAGCTGTTTTTT
NA,once,TRBJ1-3,TRBV2,CASSEVRGGSGNTIYF,TGTGCCAGCAGTGAAGTTCGGGGGGGATCTGGAAACACCATATATTTT
NA,NA,TRBJ2-3,TRBV24-1,CATSDWGTKSTDTQYF,TGTGCCACCAGTGACTGGGGGACGAAAAGCACAGATACGCAGTATTTT
TRBD1,NA,TRBJ1-2,TRBV5-4,CASSFGTEAGGYTF,TGTGCCAGCAGCTTCGGGACAGAAGCTGGCGGCTACACCTTC
NA,NA,TRBJ2-5,TRBV11-3,CASSSRGRETQYF,TGTGCCAGCAGCTCCAGGGGTCGGGAGACCCAGTACTTC
TRBD2,NA,TRBJ2-7,TRBV2,CASSPASSSGESKCF,TGTGCCAGCAGTCCTGCGAGTAGTAGCGGGGAGTCTAAATGCTTC
NA,NA,TRBJ2-3,TRBV6-5,CASEGGTANTQYF,TGTGCCAGCGAGGGGGGGACGGCAAATACGCAGTATTTT
NA,NA,TRBJ2-7,TRBV11-2,CASSLNSYLAYEQYF,TGTGCCAGCAGCTTAAACAGCTACTTGGCGTACGAGCAGTACTTC
NA,NA,TRBJ1-1,TRBV27,CASSFTGNTEAFF,TGTGCCAGCAGTTTTACGGGGAACACTGAAGCTTTCTTT
TRBD1,NA,TRBJ1-5,TRBV10-2,CASSVTGDQPQHF,TGCGCCAGCAGTGTGACAGGGGATCAGCCCCAGCATTTT
NA,NA,TRBJ2-1,TRBV14,CASSQAVNEQFF,TGTGCCAGCAGCCAAGCGGTCAATGAGCAGTTCTTC
NA,NA,TRBJ2-7,TRBV1,CTSSHRLAGDYEQYF,TGCACCAGCAGCCACCGACTAGCGGGGGATTACGAGCAGTACTTC
TRBD2,NA,TRBJ2-7,TRBV3-1/TRBV3-2,CASSQGQRGGRLEQYF,TGTGCCAGCAGCCAAGGTCAACGGGGGGGCCGACTAGAGCAGTACTTC
NA,NA,TRBJ1-6,TRBV7-9,CASSLSTPSGRYNSPLHF,TGTGCCAGCAGCTTATCTACCCCGTCGGGGCGGTATAATTCACCCCTCCACTTT
TRBD2,NA,TRBJ2-1,TRBV19,CASSIVTSGLGNEQFF,TGTGCCAGTAGTATAGTTACTTCGGGACTAGGTAATGAGCAGTTCTTC
TRBD2,NA,TRBJ2-5,TRBV5-1,CASSPLAGGPQETQYF,TGCGCCAGCAGCCCCCTAGCGGGGGGACCGCAAGAGACCCAGTACTTC
NA,NA,TRBJ1-3,TRBV7-9,CASSLPRRLGNTIYF,TGTGCCAGCAGCTTACCTAGGAGACTAGGAAACACCATATATTTT
TRBD1,NA,TRBJ1-1,TRBV4-1,CASSQEGLDRGSEAFF,TGCGCCAGCAGCCAAGAAGGTCTGGACAGGGGAAGCGAAGCTTTCTTT
TRBD2,NA,TRBJ2-5,TRBV14,CASSLPGLAGDETQYF,TGTGCCAGCAGCCTTCCGGGACTAGCGGGGGATGAGACCCAGTACTTC
NA,NA,TRBJ1-1,TRBV30,CAWSGGVGGTEAFF,TGTGCCTGGAGTGGAGGGGTTGGGGGCACTGAAGCTTTCTTT
NA,NA,TRBJ2-1,TRBV6-5,CASSYSLVNSYNEQFF,TGTGCCAGCAGTTACAGTCTGGTTAACTCCTACAATGAGCAGTTCTTC
TRBD1,once,TRBJ2-1,TRBV4-1,CASRETGVNEQFF,TGCGCCAGCAGGGAGACAGGGGTCAATGAGCAGTTCTTC
TRBD2,NA,TRBJ2-5,TRBV28,CASSLSSGGQETQYF,TGTGCCAGCAGTTTATCGAGCGGGGGCCAAGAGACCCAGTACTTC
TRBD1,NA,TRBJ1-2,TRBV24-1,CATSDPTQGDYGYTF,TGTGCCACCAGTGATCCCACCCAGGGGGACTATGGCTACACCTTC
TRBD1,NA,TRBJ1-2,TRBV29-1,CSVYLGTGWDYGYTF,TGCAGCGTTTACCTTGGGACAGGGTGGGACTATGGCTACACCTTC